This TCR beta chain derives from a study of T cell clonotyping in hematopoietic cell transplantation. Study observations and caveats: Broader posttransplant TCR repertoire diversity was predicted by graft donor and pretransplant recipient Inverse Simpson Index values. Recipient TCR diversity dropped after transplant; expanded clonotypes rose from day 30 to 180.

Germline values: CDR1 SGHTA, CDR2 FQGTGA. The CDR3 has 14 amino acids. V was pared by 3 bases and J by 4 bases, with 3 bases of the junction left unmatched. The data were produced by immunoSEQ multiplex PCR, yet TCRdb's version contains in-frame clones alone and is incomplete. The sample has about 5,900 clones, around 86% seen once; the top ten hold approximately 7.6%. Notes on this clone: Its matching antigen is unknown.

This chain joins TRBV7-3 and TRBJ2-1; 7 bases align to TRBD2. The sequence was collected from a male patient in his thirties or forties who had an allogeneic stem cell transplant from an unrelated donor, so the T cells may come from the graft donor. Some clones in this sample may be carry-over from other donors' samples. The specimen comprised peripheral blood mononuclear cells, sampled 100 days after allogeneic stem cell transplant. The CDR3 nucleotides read TGTGCCAGCAGCTTTAGCGGGCAATACAATGAGCAGTTCTTC. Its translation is CASSFSGQYNEQFF.